The sequence of this TCR beta chain was determined in a study of T cell responses to AZD1222 COVID-19 vaccine. Across the whole study: Second doses at about 4 or about 12 weeks were pooled.

Whole-study results and caveats: Mostly white British, mostly female donors; authors suggested clonal diversity may be underestimated. Repertoires were sampled only after the peak T cell response. Baseline seropositivity characterized only six AZD1222 recipients.

The protocol was immunoSEQ multiplex PCR, while the TCRdb copy is restricted to in-frame clones and leaves out a portion. The sample has roughly 120,000 clones; about 87% are singletons. This clone was seen a few times. Its cognate antigen is unknown. The specimen was peripheral blood, collected on day 0 of AZD1222 vaccination. The clonotype comes from an adult in good health.

The CDR3 nucleotides read TGTGCCAGTAGTATATTGGGGAATAGCAATCAGCCCCAGCATTTT. Its translation is CASSILGNSNQPQHF. The rearrangement links TRBV19 to TRBJ1-5; D not resolved. The germline CDR1 and CDR2 sequences are LNHDA and SQIVND (reference sequence). Trimming removed 2 bases at V and 0 bases at J, with 8 bases between. This CDR3 contains 15 residues.